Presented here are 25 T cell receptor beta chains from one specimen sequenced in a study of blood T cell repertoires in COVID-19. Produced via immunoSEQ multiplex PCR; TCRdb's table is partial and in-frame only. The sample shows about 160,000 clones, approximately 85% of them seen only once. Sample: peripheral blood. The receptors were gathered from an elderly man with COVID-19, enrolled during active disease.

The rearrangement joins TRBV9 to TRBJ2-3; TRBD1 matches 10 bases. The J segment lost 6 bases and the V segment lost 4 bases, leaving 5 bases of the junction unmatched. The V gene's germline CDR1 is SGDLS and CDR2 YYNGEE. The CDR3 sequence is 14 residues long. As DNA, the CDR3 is TGTGCCAGCAGCACCCGACAGGGGGCGGATACGCAGTATTTT. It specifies CASSTRQGADTQYF.

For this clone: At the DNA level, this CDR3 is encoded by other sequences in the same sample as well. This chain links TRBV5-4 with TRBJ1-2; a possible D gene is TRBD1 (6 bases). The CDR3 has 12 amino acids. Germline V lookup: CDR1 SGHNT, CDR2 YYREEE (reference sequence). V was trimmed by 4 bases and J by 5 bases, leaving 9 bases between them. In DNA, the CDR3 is TGTGCCAGCAGCCTGGACAGTTATGGCTACACCTTC. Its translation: CASSLDSYGYTF. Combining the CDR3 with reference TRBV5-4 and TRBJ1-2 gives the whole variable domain ETGVTQSPTHLIKTRGQQVTLRCSSQSGHNTVSWYQQALGQGPQFIFQYYREEENGRGNFPPRFSGLQFPNYSSELNVNALELDDSALYLCASSLDSYGYTFGSGTRLTVV.

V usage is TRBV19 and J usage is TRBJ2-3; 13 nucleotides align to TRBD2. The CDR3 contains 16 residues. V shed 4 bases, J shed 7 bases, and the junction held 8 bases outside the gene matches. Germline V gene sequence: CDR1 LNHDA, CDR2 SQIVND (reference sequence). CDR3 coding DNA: TGTGCCAGTAGTACCCGACTAGCGGGGGGCCCCTATACGCAGTATTTT. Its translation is CASSTRLAGGPYTQYF.

The CDR3 region is CASSYSKGQGTYGYTF. The CDR3 bases are TGTGCCAGCAGTTACTCGAAGGGACAGGGTACCTATGGCTACACCTTC. The chain links TRBV6-5 to TRBJ1-2; TRBD1 agrees at 9 bases. Germline CDR1 reads MNHEY; CDR2 reads SVGAGI. The CDR3 has 16 amino acids. V dropped 0 bases and J dropped 4; count of bases not matched to a gene: 6.

The CDR3 region has the DNA TGTGCCATCAATCCGGGGTCCCCGGACCATGAAGCTTTCTTT. It yields the protein CAINPGSPDHEAFF. The rearrangement links TRBV10-3 to TRBJ1-1; D is unresolved. V lost 7 bases, J lost 7 bases, and 19 bases lay in between. CDR1 and CDR2 from the germline V gene are ENHRY and SYGVKD. This CDR3 spans 14 amino acids.

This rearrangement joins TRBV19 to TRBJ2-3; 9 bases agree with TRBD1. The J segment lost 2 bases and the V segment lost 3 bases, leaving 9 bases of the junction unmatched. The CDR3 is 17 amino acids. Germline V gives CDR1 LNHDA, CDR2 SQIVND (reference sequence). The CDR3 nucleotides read TGTGCCAGTAGTATTAGATGGACAGGGGAATCCACAGATACGCAGTATTTT. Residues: CASSIRWTGESTDTQYF.

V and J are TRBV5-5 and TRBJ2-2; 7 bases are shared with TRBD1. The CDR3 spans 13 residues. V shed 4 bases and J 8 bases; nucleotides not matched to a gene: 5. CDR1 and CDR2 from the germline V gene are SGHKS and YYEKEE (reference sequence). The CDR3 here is CASSAQGWGELFF. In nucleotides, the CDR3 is TGTGCCAGCAGCGCACAGGGGTGGGGGGAGCTGTTTTTT.

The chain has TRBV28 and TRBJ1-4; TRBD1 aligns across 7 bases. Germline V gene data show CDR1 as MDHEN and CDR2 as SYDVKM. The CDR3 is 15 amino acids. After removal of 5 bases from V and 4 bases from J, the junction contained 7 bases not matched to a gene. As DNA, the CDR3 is TGTGCCAGCAGTACGGCAGGGGGAGGTAATGAAAAACTGTTTTTT. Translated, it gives CASSTAGGGNEKLFF.

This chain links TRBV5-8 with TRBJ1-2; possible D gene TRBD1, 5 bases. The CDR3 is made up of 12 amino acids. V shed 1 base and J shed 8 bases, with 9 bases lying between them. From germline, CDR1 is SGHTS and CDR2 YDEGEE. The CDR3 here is CASSLTGGGYTF. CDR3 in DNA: TGTGCCAGCAGCTTGACAGGAGGGGGCTACACCTTC.

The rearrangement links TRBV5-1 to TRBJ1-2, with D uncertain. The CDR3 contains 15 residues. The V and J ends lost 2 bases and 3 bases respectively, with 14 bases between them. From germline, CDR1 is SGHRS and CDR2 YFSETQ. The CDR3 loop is CASSFLGREHYGYTF. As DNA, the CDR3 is TGCGCCAGCAGCTTTTTGGGAAGGGAGCACTATGGCTACACCTTC.

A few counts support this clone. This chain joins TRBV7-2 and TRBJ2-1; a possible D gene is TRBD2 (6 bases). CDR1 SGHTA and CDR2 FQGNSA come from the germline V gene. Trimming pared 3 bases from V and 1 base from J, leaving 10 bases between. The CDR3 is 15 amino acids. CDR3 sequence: CASSFRDSSYNEQFF. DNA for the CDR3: TGTGCCAGCAGCTTCCGGGACTCGTCCTACAATGAGCAGTTCTTC.

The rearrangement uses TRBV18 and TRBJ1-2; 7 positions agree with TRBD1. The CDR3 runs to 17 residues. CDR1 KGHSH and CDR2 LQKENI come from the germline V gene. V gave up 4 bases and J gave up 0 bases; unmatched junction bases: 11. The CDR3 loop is CASSLSPPTGTNYGYTF. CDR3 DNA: TGTGCCAGCTCACTCAGTCCCCCGACAGGGACTAACTATGGCTACACCTTC.

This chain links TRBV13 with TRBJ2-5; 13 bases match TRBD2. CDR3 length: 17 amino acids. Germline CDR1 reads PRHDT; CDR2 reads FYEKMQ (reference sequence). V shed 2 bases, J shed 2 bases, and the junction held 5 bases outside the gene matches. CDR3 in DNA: TGTGCCAGCAGCTTACTACTAGCGGGGGGGTATCAAGAGACCCAGTACTTC. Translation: CASSLLLAGGYQETQYF.

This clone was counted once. The CDR3 DNA sequence: TGTGCCAGCAGTCGACTAGCGGGGGGGCAAGAGACCCAGTACTTC. This translates into CASSRLAGGQETQYF. This chain links TRBV27 with TRBJ2-5, with 14 nucleotides matching TRBD2. Losses at the gene ends were 5 bases for V and 2 bases for J; bases not matched to a gene: 1. Per germline, CDR1 MNHEY and CDR2 SMNVEV (reference sequence). This CDR3 is 15 amino acids long.

The CDR3 nucleotides are TGTGCCAGCAGTAGGGGGACAGTCGACACTGAAGCTTTCTTT. It yields the protein CASSRGTVDTEAFF. This chain uses TRBV5-6 with TRBJ1-1, with 7 positions matching TRBD1. CDR3 length equals 14 residues. With 5 bases clipped from V and 3 bases from J, the junction kept 7 bases outside the gene matches. From germline, CDR1 is SGHDT and CDR2 YYEEEE.

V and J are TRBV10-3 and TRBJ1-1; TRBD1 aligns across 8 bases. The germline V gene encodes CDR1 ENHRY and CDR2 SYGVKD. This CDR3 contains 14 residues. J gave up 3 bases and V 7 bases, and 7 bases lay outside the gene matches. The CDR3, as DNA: TGTGCCATCACAAAACAGGGGGGCCACACTGAAGCTTTCTTT. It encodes CAITKQGGHTEAFF.

The CDR3: CASSLDRATEAFF. DNA of the CDR3: TGTGCCAGCAGCTTAGACAGGGCCACTGAAGCTTTCTTT. The V and J genes are TRBV11-2 and TRBJ1-1, with a weak D call TRBD1 (5 bases). Germline lookup yields CDR1 SGHAT and CDR2 FQNNGV. Trimming removed 0 bases from V and 4 bases from J, with 6 bases in between. The CDR3 loop spans 13 amino acids.

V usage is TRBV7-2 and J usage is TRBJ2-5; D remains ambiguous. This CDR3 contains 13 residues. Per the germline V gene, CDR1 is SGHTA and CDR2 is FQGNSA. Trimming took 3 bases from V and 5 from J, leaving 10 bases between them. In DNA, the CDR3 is TGTGCCAGCAGCTTTCGGGTCTTGGAGACCCAGTACTTC. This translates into CASSFRVLETQYF.

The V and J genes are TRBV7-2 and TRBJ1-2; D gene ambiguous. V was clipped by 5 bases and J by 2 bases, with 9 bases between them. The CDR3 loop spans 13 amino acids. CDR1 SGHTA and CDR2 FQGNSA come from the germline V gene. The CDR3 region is CASSPDGNYGYTF. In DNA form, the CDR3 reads TGTGCCAGCAGCCCCGACGGGAACTATGGCTACACCTTC.

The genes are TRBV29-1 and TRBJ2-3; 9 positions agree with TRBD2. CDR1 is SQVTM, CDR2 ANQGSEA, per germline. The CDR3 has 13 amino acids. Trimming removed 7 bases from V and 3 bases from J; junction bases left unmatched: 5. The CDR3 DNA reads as TGCAGCGGGTCGGGACTAGCTACAGATACGCAGTATTTT. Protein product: CSGSGLATDTQYF.

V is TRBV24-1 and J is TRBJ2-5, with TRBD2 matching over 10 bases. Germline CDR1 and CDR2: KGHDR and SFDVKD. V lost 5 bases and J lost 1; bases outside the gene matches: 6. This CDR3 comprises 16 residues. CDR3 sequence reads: CATSAGGLAVQETQYF. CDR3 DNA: TGTGCCACCAGTGCCGGAGGACTAGCGGTCCAAGAGACCCAGTACTTC.

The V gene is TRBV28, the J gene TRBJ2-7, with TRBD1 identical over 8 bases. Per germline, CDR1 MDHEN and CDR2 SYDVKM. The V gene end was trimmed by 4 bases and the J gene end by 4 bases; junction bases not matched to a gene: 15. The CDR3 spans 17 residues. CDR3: CASSSQGGTGRSYEQYF. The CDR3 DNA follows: TGTGCCAGCAGTTCCCAAGGGGGGACAGGACGTTCGTACGAGCAGTACTTC.

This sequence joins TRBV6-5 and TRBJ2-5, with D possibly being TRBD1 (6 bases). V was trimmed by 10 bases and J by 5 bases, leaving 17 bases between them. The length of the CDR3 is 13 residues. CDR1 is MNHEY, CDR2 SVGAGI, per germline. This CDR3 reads CATPSGDRETQYF. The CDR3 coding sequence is TGTGCCACCCCATCAGGGGATCGGGAGACCCAGTACTTC.

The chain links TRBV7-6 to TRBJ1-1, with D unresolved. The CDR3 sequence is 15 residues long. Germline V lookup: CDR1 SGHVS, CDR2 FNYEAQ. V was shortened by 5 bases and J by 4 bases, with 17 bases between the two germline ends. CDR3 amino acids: CASSPGFLLGTEAFF. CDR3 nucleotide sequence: TGTGCCAGCAGCCCGGGTTTTCTTCTCGGCACTGAAGCTTTCTTT.

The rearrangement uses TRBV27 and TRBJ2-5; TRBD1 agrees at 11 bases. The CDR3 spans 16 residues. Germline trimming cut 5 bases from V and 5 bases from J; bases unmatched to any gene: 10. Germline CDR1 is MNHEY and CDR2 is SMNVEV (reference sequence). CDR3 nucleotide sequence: TGTGCCAGCAGTGCACTTAGGACAGGGGGCGTGGAGACCCAGTACTTC. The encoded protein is CASSALRTGGVETQYF.